The rows below give T cell receptor beta chains drawn from one sample of a study of spatial heterogeneity in lung cancer. A single record per CDR3 protein comes from TCRdb applying MiXCR to the 5' RACE reads. The sample includes tens of thousands of distinct CDR3 sequences, around 7% of them seen just once. The source material was PBMCs, sampled at surgery. The receptors here all came from a male donor with early-stage non-small cell lung cancer. Each CDR3 is given with its conserved first and last residue. The D gene is left open where the match is weak. Clone size is given as how often the clone was seen (once, few, many) or a class if it is expanded.

j_gene	v_gene	d_gene	abundance	CDR3aa	CDR3nt
TRBJ2-3	TRBV20-1	TRBD1	many	CSARDPQGQITDTQYF	TGCAGTGCTAGAGATCCGCAGGGACAGATAACAGATACGCAGTATTTT
TRBJ2-6	TRBV11-2	TRBD2	few	CASSLNGLASGANVLTF	TGTGCCAGCAGCTTAAATGGACTAGCGTCTGGGGCCAACGTCCTGACTTTC
TRBJ2-2	TRBV20-1	-	many	CSARQNTGELFF	TGCAGTGCTAGACAGAACACCGGGGAGCTGTTTTTT
TRBJ2-5	TRBV2	-	many	CASKEIAEETQYF	TGTGCCAGCAAGGAGATAGCGGAAGAGACCCAGTACTTC
TRBJ2-5	TRBV14	-	many	CASSQDLAGLGTQYF	TGTGCCAGCAGCCAAGATCTGGCGGGGCTCGGGACCCAGTACTTC
TRBJ2-5	TRBV29-1	TRBD2	many	CSVVASGIQETQYF	TGCAGCGTTGTGGCTAGCGGAATCCAAGAGACCCAGTACTTC
TRBJ2-1	TRBV12-3/TRBV12-4	TRBD2	many	CASTRGRVPYNEQFF	TGTGCCAGCACCCGGGGGAGGGTCCCCTACAATGAGCAGTTCTTC
TRBJ2-3	TRBV5-1	TRBD2	few	CASSVTGGSTDTQYF	TGCGCCAGCAGCGTGACGGGGGGAAGCACAGATACGCAGTATTTT
TRBJ2-3	TRBV10-3	-	medium-sized	CAISGGDTQYF	TGTGCCATCAGTGGGGGAGATACGCAGTATTTT
TRBJ2-5	TRBV28	-	many	CASSLLGTQYF	TGTGCCAGCAGTTTATTGGGGACCCAGTACTTC